This T cell receptor beta chain was obtained from a study of T cells in Graves' hyperthyroidism and ophthalmopathy. This clonotype was seen at least ten times. The CDR3 loop spans 16 amino acids. CDR1 is KGHSH, CDR2 LQKENI, per germline. V trimming: 3 bases; J trimming: 1 base; junction bases outside the gene matches: 6. Diagnostic assessment was based on clinical symptoms, serum thyroxine and TRAb, thyroid ultrasound and orbital computed tomography. TCR beta CDR3 regions were amplified from RNA. First-round RT-PCR of the TCR CDR3 relied on the HTBI primer set. TCRdb reprocessed the multiplex PCR reads via MiXCR and lists one record per CDR3 protein. The sample carries about 200,000 distinct CDR3 sequences, approximately 17% recorded once.

This chain joins TRBV18 and TRBJ1-1; 9 positions match TRBD1. This clonotype originated in a man aged 45-65 years with Graves' hyperthyroidism. The sequencing sample was made of blood. The CDR3 nucleotides are TGTGCCAGCTCACCGCCTCCGGGACAGGGGAACACTGAAGCTTTCTTT. As protein: CASSPPPGQGNTEAFF.